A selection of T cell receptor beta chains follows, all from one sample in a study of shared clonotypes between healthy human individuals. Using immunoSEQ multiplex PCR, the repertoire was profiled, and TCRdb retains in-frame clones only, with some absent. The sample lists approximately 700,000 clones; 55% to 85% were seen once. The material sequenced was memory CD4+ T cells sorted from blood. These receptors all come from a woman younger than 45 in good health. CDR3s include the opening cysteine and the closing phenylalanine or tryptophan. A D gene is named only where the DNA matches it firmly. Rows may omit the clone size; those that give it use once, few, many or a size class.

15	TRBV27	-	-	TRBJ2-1	CASKFMAEYTNEQFF
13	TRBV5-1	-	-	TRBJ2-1	CASSLGQGNEQFF
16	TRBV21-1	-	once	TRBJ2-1	CASSKIEGVLYNEQFF
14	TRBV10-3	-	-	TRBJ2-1	CAISPGDRHNEQFF
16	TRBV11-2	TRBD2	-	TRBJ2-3	CASSFTPSGVTDTQYF
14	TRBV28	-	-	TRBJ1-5	CASIYSGGNQPQHF
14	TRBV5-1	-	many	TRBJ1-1	CASSLEAGVTEAFF
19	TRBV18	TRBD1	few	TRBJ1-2	CASSPATGGDFLENYGYTF
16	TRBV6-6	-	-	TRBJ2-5	CASSYPRDHFGETQYF
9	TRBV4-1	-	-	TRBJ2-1	CASSQAPFF
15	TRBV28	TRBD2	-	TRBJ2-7	CASSLPPGLAAEQYF
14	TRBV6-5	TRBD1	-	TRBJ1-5	CASSSGTGNQPQHF
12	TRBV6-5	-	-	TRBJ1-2	CASSGTDYGYTF
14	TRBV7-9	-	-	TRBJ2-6	CASSRSEAANVLTF
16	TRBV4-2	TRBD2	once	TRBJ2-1	CASSQDGTSGYNEQFF
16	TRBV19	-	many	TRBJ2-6	CASSIGLSSGANVLTF
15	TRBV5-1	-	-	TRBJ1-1	CASSTQGPRGTEAFF
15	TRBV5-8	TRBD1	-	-	CASSYWTGNTYEQYF
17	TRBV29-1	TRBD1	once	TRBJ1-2	CSVEDPGTGATNYGYTF
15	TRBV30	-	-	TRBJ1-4	CAWLNTGTHNEKLFF
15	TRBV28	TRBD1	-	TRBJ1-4	CASSESGQGNEKLFF
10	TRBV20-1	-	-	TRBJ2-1	CAFRLPEQFF
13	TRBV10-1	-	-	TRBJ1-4	CASSVSGAEKLFF
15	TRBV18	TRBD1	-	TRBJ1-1	CASSPRTGANTEAFF
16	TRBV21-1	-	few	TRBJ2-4	CASSKWAVWAKNIQYF
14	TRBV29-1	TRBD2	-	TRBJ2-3	CTGLASGDTDTQYF
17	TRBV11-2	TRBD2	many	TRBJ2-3	CASSLDGLAGATDTQYF
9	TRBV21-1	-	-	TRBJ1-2	CATGDGYTF
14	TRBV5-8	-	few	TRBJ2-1	CASSLFRFYNEQFF
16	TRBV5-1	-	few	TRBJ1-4	CASSPTSRSTSEKLFF
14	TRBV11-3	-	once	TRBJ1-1	CASSLGTENTEAFF
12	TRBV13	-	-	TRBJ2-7	CASSFSRGEQYF
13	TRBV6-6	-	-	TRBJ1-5	CASSYGRNQPQHF
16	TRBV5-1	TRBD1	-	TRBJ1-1	CASSETGGDMNTEAFF
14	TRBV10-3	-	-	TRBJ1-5	CAISPGEVPQPQHF
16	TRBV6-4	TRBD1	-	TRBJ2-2	CASSDSAGGNTGELFF
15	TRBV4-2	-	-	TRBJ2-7	CASSQESGTSHEQYF
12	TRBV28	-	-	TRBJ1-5	CASSFGTQPQHF
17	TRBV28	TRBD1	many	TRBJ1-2	CASSPAGTAEQNYGYTF
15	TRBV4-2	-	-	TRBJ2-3	CASRDWKASTDTQYF
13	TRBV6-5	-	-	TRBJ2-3	CASSYTVGDTQYF
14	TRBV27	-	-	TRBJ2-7	CASSLGRGIYEQYF
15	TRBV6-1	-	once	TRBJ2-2	CASRIDQAGTGELFF
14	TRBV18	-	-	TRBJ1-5	CASSPTREDQPQHF
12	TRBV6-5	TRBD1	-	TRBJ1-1	CASSPGGTEAFF
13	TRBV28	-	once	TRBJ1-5	CASSLAGNQPQHF
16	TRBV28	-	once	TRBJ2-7	CASREADGTGTTKQYF
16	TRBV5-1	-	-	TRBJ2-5	CASSPGNTGLGETQYF
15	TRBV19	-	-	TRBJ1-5	CASSMPTGIAQPQHF
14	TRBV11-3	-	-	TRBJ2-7	CASSLGGNSYEQYF
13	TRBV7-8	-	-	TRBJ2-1	CASSFKFFNEQFF